This T cell receptor beta chain was documented in a study of OX40 agonist ivuxolimab in advanced cancers. Describing the broader study: Ivuxolimab was a fully human IgG2 agonistic monoclonal antibody targeting the costimulatory receptor OX40 (CD134). Intravenous ivuxolimab was administered to patients every 2 weeks at six dose levels: 0.01, 0.1, 0.3, 1.5, 3 and 10 mg/kg. The paper covers the monotherapy dose-escalation part of the phase I ivuxolimab trial, which included N ≈ 50 patients. Partial responses were achieved by three dose-escalation patients, of whom one had hepatocellular carcinoma and two had cutaneous melanoma. The purpose of peripheral TCRbeta sequencing was to test whether ivuxolimab changed TCR sequence diversity and led to clonal T-cell expansion. Of the 50 to 55 patients in dose escalation, approximately 20 had hepatocellular carcinoma, around 15 had melanoma, 9 had renal cell carcinoma and 9 had head and neck cancer. A male proportion of about 79% and a mean age of approximately 58 years, ranging from roughly 23 to 80, were recorded for the dose-escalation cohort. Prior anti-PD-1, anti-PD-L1 or anti-CTLA-4 therapy was permitted, and approximately 40% of dose-escalation patients had received checkpoint inhibitors.

Points the paper makes about the study in general: Low levels of normalized T-cell clonal expansion were also shown by some nonresponding patients. Clonal expansion of both CD4+ and CD8+ blood T cells was observed from baseline to week 6 at doses 0.1 to 3.0 mg/kg. On average, CD8+ T cells showed more expanded clones than CD4+ T cells after ivuxolimab. In the 0.1-3.0 mg/kg groups, partial responders were among the patients with the lowest normalized peripheral clonal expansion, particularly in CD8+ T cells. The antigen specificity of the clonally expanded peripheral T cells was not determined.

CDR1 and CDR2 are read off the germline V gene (reference sequence) as LNHDA and SQIVND. From its cysteine to its phenylalanine, the CDR3 spans 15 amino acids. Kept here is only the CDR3 DNA, which spans 45 bases and is read in frame from base 1. Relative to germline, V is 6 bases shorter and J is 0 bases shorter, with 15 bases between their ends. To sequence the TCRbeta CDR3 region, genomic DNA was isolated from the sorted cells. TCRbeta CDR3 regions were sequenced using the immunoSEQ Assay. The source is immuneACCESS, and TCRdb retained only in-frame sequences with V and J called. Part of the clones is not carried over; for the studies checked, unresolved V genes explain less than half of this, and the remainder is unexplained. The sample table holds roughly 60,000 clones, of which approximately 90% were seen once. The ten largest clones take up roughly 0.45% of the sample. The trial excluded patients who had a history of autoimmune disease or who were on systemic immunosuppression. Peripheral blood for TCR sequencing was drawn from every dose cohort at baseline, at cycle 4 day 1 and at cycle 7 day 1. Samples were obtained from an open-label, multicenter, first-in-human phase I dose-escalation trial of ivuxolimab. Adults with locally advanced or metastatic melanoma, renal cell, hepatocellular, or head and neck squamous cell carcinoma were enrolled in the trial. Before TCR sequencing, CD4+ T cells and CD8+ T cells from peripheral blood were sorted into separate populations.

On this clone: The clone's antigen remains unknown. No clone much larger than this one lies a single base away; base qualities are absent.

The sample was CD4+ or CD8+ T cells sorted from blood, taken in a trial of the OX40 agonist ivuxolimab. The chain is assembled from TRBV19 and TRBJ2-7; no confident D gene assignment can be made. This TCR was sampled from an adult with an advanced solid tumor such as melanoma, head and neck, liver or kidney cancer. The CDR3 in this case is CASRYGPGTSYEQYF. The DNA sequence follows: TGTGCCAGTAGGTACGGACCCGGCACCTCCTACGAGCAGTACTTC.